This TCR beta chain was captured by sequencing in a study of molecular identifiers for immune sequencing clone quantification. Study-level information: Replicates involved a five-way split of RNA from around 20,000 or 100,000 naive CD8 cells, with sequencing of four.

The ends lost 4 bases at V and 5 bases at J; junction bases unmatched: 8. This CDR3 contains 14 residues. The germline V gene has CDR1 LGHNA and CDR2 YSLEER. Study outcomes and limitations: In CMV-specific effectors, clones above 20 copies held over 98% of molecules; naive, under 1%. Spiked-in Jurkat TCR RNA corresponding to one cell was reported as detectable against 750,000 to 1,000,000 naive cells.

Researchers sorted naive CD8 T cells as cells that were CD8+CD4-CCR7+CD45RA+. This clonotype was observed a few times. Its target is not known. TCRdb analysed the PCR reads with MiXCR anew, one entry per CDR3 protein. Of roughly 93,000 distinct CDR3 sequences listed, around a quarter were seen once; the top ten hold about 0.8%. This chain uses TRBV4-3 with TRBJ2-7; 7 bases agree with TRBD1. The receptor was derived from a human donor in good health. Some libraries in this study had Jurkat cell RNA spiked in. Sequencing input: naive CD8+ T cells from blood, with Jurkat cell RNA spiked in. Stated subset: FACS-sorted CD8+CD4-CCR7+CD45RA+ naive T cells. The CDR3 loop reads CASSLRTGIDEQYF. In DNA form, the CDR3 reads TGCGCCAGCAGCCTTAGGACAGGTATTGACGAGCAGTACTTC.